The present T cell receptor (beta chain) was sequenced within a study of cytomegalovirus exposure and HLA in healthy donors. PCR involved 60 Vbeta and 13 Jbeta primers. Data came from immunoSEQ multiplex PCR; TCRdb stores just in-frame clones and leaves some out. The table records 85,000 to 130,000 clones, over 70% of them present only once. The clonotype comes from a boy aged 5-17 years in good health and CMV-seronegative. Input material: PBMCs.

CDR3 residues: CASSLRGFKPGYTF. CDR3 in DNA: TGTGCCAGCAGCTTGCGGGGGTTTAAGCCTGGCTACACCTTC. The rearrangement uses TRBV7-8 and TRBJ1-2; the D gene is possibly TRBD1 (5 bases). The CDR3 is 14 amino acids. Germline V lookup: CDR1 SGHVS, CDR2 FQNEAQ. V gave up 3 bases and J gave up 7 bases, with 15 bases separating them.